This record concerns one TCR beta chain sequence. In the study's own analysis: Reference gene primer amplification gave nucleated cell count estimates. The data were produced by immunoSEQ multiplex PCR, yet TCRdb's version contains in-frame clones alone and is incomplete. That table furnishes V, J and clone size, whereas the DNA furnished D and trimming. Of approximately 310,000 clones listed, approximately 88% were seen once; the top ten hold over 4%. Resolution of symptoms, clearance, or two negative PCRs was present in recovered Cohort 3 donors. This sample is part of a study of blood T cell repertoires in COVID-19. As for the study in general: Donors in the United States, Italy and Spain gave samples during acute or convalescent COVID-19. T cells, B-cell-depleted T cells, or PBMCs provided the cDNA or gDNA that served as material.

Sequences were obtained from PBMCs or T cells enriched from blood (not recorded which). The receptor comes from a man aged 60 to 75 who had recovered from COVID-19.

As DNA, the CDR3 is TGTGCCAGCAGTTACCGAGGGGGAAGTCAGCCCCAGCATTTT. Amino acid sequence: CASSYRGGSQPQHF. V is TRBV6-2 or TRBV6-3 and J is TRBJ1-5; TRBD1 is a possible D gene (6 bases). CDR1 and CDR2 from the germline V gene are MNHEY and SVGEGT. Trimming stripped 2 bases from V and 6 bases from J, with 11 bases between. This CDR3 region has 14 residues.